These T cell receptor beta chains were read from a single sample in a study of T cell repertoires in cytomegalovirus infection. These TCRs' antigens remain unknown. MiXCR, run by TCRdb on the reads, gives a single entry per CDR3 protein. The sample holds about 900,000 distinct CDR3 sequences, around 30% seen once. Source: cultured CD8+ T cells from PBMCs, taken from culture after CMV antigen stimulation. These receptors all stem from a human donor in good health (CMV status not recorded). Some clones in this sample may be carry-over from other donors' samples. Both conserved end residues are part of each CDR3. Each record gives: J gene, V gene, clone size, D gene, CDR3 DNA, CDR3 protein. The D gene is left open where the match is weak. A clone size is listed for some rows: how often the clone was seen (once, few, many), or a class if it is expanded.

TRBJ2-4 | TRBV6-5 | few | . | TGTGCCAGCAGTTACTCCCGGCTGGACATTCAGTACTTC | CASSYSRLDIQYF
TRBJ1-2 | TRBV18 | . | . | TGTGCCAGCTCACCGGGGCAGGTTCTTAACTATGGCTACACCTTC | CASSPGQVLNYGYTF
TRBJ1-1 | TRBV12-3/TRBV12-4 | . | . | TGTGCCAGCAGTCTAGATTGGGCAGCTTTCTTT | CASSLDWAAFF
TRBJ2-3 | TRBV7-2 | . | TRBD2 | TGTGCCAGCAGCTTAGCAAACCAGGGACTAGCGGGGGTTCTCACAGATACGCAGTATTTT | CASSLANQGLAGVLTDTQYF
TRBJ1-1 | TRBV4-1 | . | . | TGCGCCAGCGGACCAGTGGGAGGGCTGGGCACTGAAGCTTTCTTT | CASGPVGGLGTEAFF
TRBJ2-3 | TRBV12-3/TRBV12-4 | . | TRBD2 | TGTGCCAACAGTTTGGGACTAGCGGGGGAGAAGCTACACACAGATACGCAGTATTTT | CANSLGLAGEKLHTDTQYF
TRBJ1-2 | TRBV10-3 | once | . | TGTGCCATCCTAAACGGGACGGATGCTAACTATGGCTACACCTTC | CAILNGTDANYGYTF
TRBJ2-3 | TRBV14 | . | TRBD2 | TGTGCCAGCAGCCAAGGGACTAGGAGGGATACGCAGTATTTT | CASSQGTRRDTQYF
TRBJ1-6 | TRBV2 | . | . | TGTGCCAGCTCGGACGGAGCTAATTCACCCCTCCACTTT | CASSDGANSPLHF
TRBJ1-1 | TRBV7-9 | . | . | TGTGCCAGCAGCTCCGAGATGGGCCCGAATGAAGCTTTCTTT | CASSSEMGPNEAFF
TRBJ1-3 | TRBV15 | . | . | TGTGCCACCAGGGCTACAGGGCACTCTGGAAACACCATATATTTT | CATRATGHSGNTIYF
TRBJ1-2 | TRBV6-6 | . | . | TGTGCCAGCAGTCACGTGGGGAGCTATGGCTACACCTTC | CASSHVGSYGYTF
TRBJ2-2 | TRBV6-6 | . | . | TGTACCAGCAGTTACTCCGGGCAGGGCCTGAACACCGGGGAGCTGTTTTTT | CTSSYSGQGLNTGELFF
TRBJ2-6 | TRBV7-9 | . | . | TGTGCCAGCAGCTTTGGGGCAGGGGATGATGGGGCCAACGTCCTGACTTTC | CASSFGAGDDGANVLTF
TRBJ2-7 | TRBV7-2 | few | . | TGTGCCAGCAGCTTAGTAGACACCGAGCAGTACTTC | CASSLVDTEQYF
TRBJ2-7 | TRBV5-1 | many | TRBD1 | TGTGCCAGCAGCTTAGGGACAGGTGGGACTTACGAGCAGTACTTC | CASSLGTGGTYEQYF
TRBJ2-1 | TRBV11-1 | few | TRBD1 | TGTGCCAGCAGCGCACAGGGGGGAGATAATGAGCAGTTCTTC | CASSAQGGDNEQFF
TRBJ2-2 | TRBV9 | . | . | TGTGCCAGCAGCGTAGGTAGCGATAGGGGCGGGGAGCTGTTTTTT | CASSVGSDRGGELFF
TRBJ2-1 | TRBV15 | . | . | TGTGCCACCAGCAGCCTCCGGGGTTATGAGCAGTTCTTC | CATSSLRGYEQFF
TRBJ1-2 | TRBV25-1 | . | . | TGTGCCAGCAGTGAATGGAGAGCCTCACCCTATGGCTACACCTTC | CASSEWRASPYGYTF
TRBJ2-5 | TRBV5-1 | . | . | TGCGCCAGCAGCTTGGCCAAGGCAACCGGGGAGACCCAGTACTTC | CASSLAKATGETQYF
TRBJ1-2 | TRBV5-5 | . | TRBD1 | TGTGCCAGCAGCGGGACAGGGAAGGCTAACCCGAGGGGAGGCTACACCTTC | CASSGTGKANPRGGYTF
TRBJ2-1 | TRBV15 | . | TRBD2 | TGTGCCACCAGCAGGGTGGTAGCGGGGCACAATGAGCAGTTCTTC | CATSRVVAGHNEQFF
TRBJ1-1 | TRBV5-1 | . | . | TGCGCCAGCAGCTCCCCCGACGGGGACTCTGAAGCTTTCTTT | CASSSPDGDSEAFF
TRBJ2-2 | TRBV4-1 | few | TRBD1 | TGCGCCAGCAGCCACCCGGGACAGGGGGTCGGGGAGCTGTTTTTT | CASSHPGQGVGELFF
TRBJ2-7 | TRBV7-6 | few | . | TGTGCCAGCACCCTACGTCCGGGGGCGGTCGAGCAGTACTTC | CASTLRPGAVEQYF
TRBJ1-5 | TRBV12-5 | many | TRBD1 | TGTGCTAGTGGTTTAAACAGGGGAGGCAATCAGCCCCAGCATTTT | CASGLNRGGNQPQHF
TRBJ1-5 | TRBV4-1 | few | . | TGCGCCAGCAGCCAAGGCCTATCCCCAGGTTCAGGACAGCGGCAGCCCCAGCATTTT | CASSQGLSPGSGQRQPQHF
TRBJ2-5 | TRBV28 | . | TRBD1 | TGTGCCAGCAGTTTAACAGGGGGCTCGGCGGAGACCCAGTACTTC | CASSLTGGSAETQYF
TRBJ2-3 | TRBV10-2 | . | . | TGCGCCAGCAGTTGGGAAGGATACACAGATACGCAGTATTTT | CASSWEGYTDTQYF
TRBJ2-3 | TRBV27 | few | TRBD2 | TGTGCCAGCAGTTTCTTCCCGATCGGACTAGCGGGGTCCGGGGATACGCAGTATTTT | CASSFFPIGLAGSGDTQYF
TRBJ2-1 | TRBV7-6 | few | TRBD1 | TGTGCCAGCAGCTTGGTTTCGACAGGGGTCGATGAGCAGTTCTTC | CASSLVSTGVDEQFF
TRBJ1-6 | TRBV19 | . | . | TGTGCCAGTAGTATCAGTGTCTCGGGTTCACCCCTCCACTTT | CASSISVSGSPLHF
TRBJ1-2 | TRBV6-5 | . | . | TGTGCCAGCAGTTTCGCCTACGGCCCCTATGGCTACACCTTC | CASSFAYGPYGYTF
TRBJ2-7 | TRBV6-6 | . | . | TGTGCCAGCAGTTACGTACTCTGGCCAGGGACTGACCGCTACGAGCAGTACTTC | CASSYVLWPGTDRYEQYF